The clone carrying this TCR beta chain appeared once. The antigen is unknown. Sequencing used immunoSEQ multiplex PCR; TCRdb keeps in-frame clones, though not all of them. The sample yields under 80,000 clones, approximately 83% seen once. This sample is drawn from a study of OX40 agonist ivuxolimab in advanced cancers. Across the study: All patients had ivuxolimab intravenously every 2 weeks at 0.01 to 10 mg/kg. With a range of roughly 20 to 80, age averaged approximately 55 years, and around 80% were male.

General study points: Researchers did not determine the expanded peripheral T cells' antigen specificity. CD8+ T cells showed, on average, more clonal expansion than CD4+ cells.

Trimming removed 2 bases from V and 4 bases from J; junction bases left unmatched: 8. The CDR3 has 17 residues. The germline gives CDR1 SGHVS, CDR2 FNYEAQ. The sequence derives from an adult with an advanced solid tumor such as melanoma, head and neck, liver or kidney cancer. The starting material was CD4+ or CD8+ T cells sorted from blood, obtained in a trial of the OX40 agonist ivuxolimab. The chain links TRBV7-6 to TRBJ1-4; 9 bases agree with TRBD1. The CDR3 loop reads CASSLSFGDRVNEKLFF. CDR3 sequence (DNA): TGTGCCAGCAGCTTAAGCTTTGGGGACAGGGTTAATGAAAAACTGTTTTTT.